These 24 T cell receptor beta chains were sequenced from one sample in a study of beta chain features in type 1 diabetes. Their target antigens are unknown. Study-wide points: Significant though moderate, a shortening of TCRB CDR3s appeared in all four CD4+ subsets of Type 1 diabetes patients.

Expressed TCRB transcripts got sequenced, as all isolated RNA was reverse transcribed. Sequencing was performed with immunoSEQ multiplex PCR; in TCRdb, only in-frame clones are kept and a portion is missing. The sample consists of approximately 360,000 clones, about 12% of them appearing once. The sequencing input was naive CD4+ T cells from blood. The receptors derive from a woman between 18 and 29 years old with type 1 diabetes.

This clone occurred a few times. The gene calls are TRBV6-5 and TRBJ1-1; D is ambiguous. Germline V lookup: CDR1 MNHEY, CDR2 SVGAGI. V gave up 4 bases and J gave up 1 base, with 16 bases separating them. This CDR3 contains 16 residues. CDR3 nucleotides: TGTGCCAGCAGTTCAGCCCCGGGGAGACGGAACACTGAAGCTTTCTTT. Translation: CASSSAPGRRNTEAFF.

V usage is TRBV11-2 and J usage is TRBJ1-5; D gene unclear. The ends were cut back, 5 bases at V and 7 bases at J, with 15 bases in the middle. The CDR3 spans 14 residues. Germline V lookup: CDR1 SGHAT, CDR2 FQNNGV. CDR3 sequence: CASSPGRNGQPQHF. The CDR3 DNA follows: TGTGCCAGCAGCCCTGGTCGCAATGGCCAGCCCCAGCATTTT.

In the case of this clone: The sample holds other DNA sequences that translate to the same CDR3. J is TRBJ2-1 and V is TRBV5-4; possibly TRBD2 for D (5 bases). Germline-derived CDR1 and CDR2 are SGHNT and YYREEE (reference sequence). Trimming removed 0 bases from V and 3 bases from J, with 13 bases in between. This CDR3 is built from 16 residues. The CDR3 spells CASSLGGTGSYNEQFF. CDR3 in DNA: TGTGCCAGCAGCTTGGGGGGAACGGGGAGCTACAATGAGCAGTTCTTC.

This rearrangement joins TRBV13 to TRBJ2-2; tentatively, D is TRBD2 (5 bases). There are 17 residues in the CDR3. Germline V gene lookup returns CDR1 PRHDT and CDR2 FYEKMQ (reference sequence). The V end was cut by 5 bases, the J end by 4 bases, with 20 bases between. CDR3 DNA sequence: TGTGCCAGCAGCAGAAGCGGACTGTCGTTCTTCACCGGGGAGCTGTTTTTT. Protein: CASSRSGLSFFTGELFF. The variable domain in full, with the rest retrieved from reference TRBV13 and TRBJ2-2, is AAGVIQSPRHLIKEKRETATLKCYPIPRHDTVYWYQQGPGQDPQFLISFYEKMQSDKGSIPDRFSAQQFSDYHSELNMSSLELGDSALYFCASSRSGLSFFTGELFFGEGSRLTVL.

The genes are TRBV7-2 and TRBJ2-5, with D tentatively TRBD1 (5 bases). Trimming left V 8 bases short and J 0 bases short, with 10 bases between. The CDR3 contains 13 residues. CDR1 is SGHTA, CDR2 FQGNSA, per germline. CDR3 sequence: CASQRGYQETQYF. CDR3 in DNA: TGTGCCAGCCAAAGGGGCTACCAAGAGACCCAGTACTTC. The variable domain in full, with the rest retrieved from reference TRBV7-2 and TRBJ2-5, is GAGVSQSPSNKVTEKGKDVELRCDPISGHTALYWYRQSLGQGLEFLIYFQGNSAPDKSGLPSDRFSAERTGGSVSTLTIQRTQQEDSAVYLCASQRGYQETQYFGPGTRLLVL.

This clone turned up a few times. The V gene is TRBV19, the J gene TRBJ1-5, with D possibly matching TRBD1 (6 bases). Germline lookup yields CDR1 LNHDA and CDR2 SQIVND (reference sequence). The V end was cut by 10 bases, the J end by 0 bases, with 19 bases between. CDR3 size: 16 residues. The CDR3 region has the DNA TGTGCCACCCAGGCGGGGGCCAGCAATAGCAATCAGCCCCAGCATTTT. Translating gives CATQAGASNSNQPQHF. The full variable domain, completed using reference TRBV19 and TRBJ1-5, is DGGITQSPKYLFRKEGQNVTLSCEQNLNHDAMYWYRQDPGQGLRLIYYSQIVNDFQKGDIAEGYSVSREKKESFPLTVTSAQKNPTAFYLCATQAGASNSNQPQHFGDGTRLSIL.

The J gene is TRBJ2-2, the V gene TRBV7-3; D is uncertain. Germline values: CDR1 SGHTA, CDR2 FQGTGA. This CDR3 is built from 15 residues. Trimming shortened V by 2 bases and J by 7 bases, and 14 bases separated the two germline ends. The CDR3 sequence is CASSLRSRPGGELFF. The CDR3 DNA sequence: TGTGCCAGCAGCTTACGCTCCCGCCCGGGCGGGGAGCTGTTTTTT.

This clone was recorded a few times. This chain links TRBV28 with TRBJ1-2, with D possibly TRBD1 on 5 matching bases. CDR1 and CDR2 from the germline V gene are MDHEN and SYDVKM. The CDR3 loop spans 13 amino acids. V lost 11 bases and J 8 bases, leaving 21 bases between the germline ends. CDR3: CAGGVSELGGYTF. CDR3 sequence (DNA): TGTGCCGGAGGGGTCTCTGAGTTAGGGGGCTACACCTTC.

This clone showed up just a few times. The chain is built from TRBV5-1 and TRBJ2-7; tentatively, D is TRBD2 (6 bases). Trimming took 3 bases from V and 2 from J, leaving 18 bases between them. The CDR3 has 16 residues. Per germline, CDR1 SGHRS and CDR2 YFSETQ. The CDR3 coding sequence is TGCGCCAGCAGCTGGACCTACACGGGAGAACCCTACGAGCAGTACTTC. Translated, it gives CASSWTYTGEPYEQYF.

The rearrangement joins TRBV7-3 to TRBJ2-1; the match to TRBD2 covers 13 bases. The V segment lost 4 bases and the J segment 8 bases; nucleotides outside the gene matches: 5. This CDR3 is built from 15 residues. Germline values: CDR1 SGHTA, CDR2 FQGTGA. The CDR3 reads CASSSGTSGTHEQFF. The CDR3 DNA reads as TGTGCCAGCAGCTCCGGGACTAGCGGGACCCATGAGCAGTTCTTC. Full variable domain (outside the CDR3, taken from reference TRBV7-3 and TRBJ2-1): GAGVSQTPSNKVTEKGKYVELRCDPISGHTALYWYRQSLGQGPEFLIYFQGTGAADDSGLPNDRFFAVRPEGSVSTLKIQRTERGDSAVYLCASSSGTSGTHEQFFGPGTRLTVL.

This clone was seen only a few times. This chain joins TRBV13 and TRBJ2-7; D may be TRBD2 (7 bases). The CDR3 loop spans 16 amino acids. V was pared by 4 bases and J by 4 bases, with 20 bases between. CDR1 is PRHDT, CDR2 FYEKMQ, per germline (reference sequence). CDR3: CASSWRGAGEGYEQYF. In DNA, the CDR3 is TGTGCCAGCAGCTGGAGGGGGGCGGGAGAGGGGTACGAGCAGTACTTC.

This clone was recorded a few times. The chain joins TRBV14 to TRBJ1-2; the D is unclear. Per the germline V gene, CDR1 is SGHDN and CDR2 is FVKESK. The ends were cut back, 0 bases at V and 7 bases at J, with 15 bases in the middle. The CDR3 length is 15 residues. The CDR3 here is CASSQDGLSFGGYTF. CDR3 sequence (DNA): TGTGCCAGCAGCCAAGATGGGCTGAGCTTTGGTGGCTACACCTTC.

CDR3 loop: CASSSGGTSGYNEQFF. CDR3 in DNA: TGTGCCAGCAGCTCCGGCGGGACTAGCGGATACAATGAGCAGTTCTTC. The gene calls are TRBV7-3 and TRBJ2-1; 11 nucleotides agree with TRBD2. CDR1 is SGHTA and CDR2 is FQGTGA in the germline V gene. The V and J ends lost 4 bases and 4 bases, in that order; junction bases with no gene match: 6. The CDR3 totals 16 residues.

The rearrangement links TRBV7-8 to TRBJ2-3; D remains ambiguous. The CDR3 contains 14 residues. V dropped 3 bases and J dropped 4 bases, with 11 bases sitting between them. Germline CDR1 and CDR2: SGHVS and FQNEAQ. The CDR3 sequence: CASSLARSADTQYF. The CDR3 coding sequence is TGTGCCAGCAGCTTGGCCAGGTCGGCAGATACGCAGTATTTT.

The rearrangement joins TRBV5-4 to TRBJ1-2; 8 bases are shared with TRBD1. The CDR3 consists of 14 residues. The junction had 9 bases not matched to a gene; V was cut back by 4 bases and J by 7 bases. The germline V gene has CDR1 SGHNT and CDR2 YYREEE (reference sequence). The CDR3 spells CASSVLQGAIGYTF. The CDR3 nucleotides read TGTGCCAGCAGCGTCCTTCAGGGGGCTATTGGCTACACCTTC. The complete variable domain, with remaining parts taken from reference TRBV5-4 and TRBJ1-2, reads ETGVTQSPTHLIKTRGQQVTLRCSSQSGHNTVSWYQQALGQGPQFIFQYYREEENGRGNFPPRFSGLQFPNYSSELNVNALELDDSALYLCASSVLQGAIGYTFGSGTRLTVV.

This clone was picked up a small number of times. As DNA, the CDR3 is TGTGCCAGCAGGCCTACGGACAGGGGGCTAGAGCAGTACTTC. Its translation is CASRPTDRGLEQYF. This chain joins TRBV28 and TRBJ2-7; 11 nucleotides match TRBD1. The ends lost 6 bases at V and 7 bases at J; junction bases unmatched: 8. The germline CDR1 and CDR2 sequences are MDHEN and SYDVKM. The CDR3 totals 14 residues. Full variable domain (outside the CDR3, taken from reference TRBV28 and TRBJ2-7): DVKVTQSSRYLVKRTGEKVFLECVQDMDHENMFWYRQDPGLGLRLIYFSYDVKMKEKGDIPEGYSVSREKKERFSLILESASTNQTSMYLCASRPTDRGLEQYFGPGTRLTVT.

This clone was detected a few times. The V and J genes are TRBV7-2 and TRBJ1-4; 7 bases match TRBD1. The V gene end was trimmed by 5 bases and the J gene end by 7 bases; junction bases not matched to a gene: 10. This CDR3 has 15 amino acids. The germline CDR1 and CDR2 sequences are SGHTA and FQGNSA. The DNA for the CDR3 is TGTGCCAGCAGCAAGGGGGCGGTTTTCCCTGAAAAACTGTTTTTT. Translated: CASSKGAVFPEKLFF.

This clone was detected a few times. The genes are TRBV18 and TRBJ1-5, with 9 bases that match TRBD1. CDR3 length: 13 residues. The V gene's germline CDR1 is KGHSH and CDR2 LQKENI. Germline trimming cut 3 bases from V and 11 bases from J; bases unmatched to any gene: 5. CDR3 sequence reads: CASSPGGQGSQHF. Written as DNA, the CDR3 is TGTGCCAGCTCACCGGGTGGACAGGGGTCCCAGCATTTT.

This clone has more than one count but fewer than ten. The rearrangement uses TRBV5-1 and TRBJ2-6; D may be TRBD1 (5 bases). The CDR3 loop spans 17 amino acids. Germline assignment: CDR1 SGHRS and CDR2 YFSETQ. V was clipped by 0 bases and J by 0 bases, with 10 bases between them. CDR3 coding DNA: TGCGCCAGCAGCTTGGGACGGACAAACTCTGGGGCCAACGTCCTGACTTTC. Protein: CASSLGRTNSGANVLTF.

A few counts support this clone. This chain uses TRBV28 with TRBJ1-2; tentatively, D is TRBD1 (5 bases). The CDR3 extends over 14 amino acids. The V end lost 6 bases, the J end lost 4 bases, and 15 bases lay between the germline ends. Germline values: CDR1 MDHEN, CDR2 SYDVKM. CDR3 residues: CASRTFGGIYGYTF. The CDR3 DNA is TGTGCCAGCAGGACGTTCGGGGGTATCTATGGCTACACCTTC.

CDR3 sequence (DNA): TGTGCCAGCAGCTTCTATGGACAGATTTTTAACACCGGGGAGCTGTTTTTT. Protein: CASSFYGQIFNTGELFF. The rearrangement links TRBV7-2 to TRBJ2-2; a weak D match, TRBD1 (6 bases). The CDR3 extends over 17 amino acids. The germline V gene has CDR1 SGHTA and CDR2 FQGNSA. V shed 3 bases and J shed 2 bases, with 16 bases lying between them.

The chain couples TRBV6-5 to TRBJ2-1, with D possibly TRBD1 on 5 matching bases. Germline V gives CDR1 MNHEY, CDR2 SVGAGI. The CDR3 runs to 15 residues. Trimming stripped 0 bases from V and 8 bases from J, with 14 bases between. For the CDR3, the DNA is TGTGCCAGCAGTTACTCTAGGCAGGGCCTAGATGAGCAGTTCTTC. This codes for CASSYSRQGLDEQFF.

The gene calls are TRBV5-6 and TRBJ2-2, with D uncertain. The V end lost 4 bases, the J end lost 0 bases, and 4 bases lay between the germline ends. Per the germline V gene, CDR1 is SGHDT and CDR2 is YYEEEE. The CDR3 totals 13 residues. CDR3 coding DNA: TGTGCCAGCAGCATTACGAACACCGGGGAGCTGTTTTTT. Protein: CASSITNTGELFF.

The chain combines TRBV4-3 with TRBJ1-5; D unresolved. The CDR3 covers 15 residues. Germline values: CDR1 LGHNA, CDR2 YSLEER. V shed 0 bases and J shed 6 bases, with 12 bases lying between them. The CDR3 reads CASSQEMGVGQPQHF. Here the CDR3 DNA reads TGCGCCAGCAGCCAAGAAATGGGAGTAGGTCAGCCCCAGCATTTT.